The T cell receptor (beta chain) under discussion was sequenced for a study of post-analysis software for immune sequencing data. Regarding the study as a whole: Normalized Chao1 diversity in multiple sclerosis patients fell significantly below that of controls. Controls showed lower frequencies than patients for roughly five TRBV segments, and TRBV5-6, TRBV5-1 and TRBV20-1 were among these.

Tagging with unique molecular identifiers was a feature of the TCR beta cDNA libraries. TCRdb analysed the PCR reads with MiXCR anew, one entry per CDR3 protein. This sample carries approximately 400,000 distinct CDR3 sequences, roughly 36% of them seen once, and the ten largest clones take around an eighth. As for this clonotype: Its antigen is unidentified.

Germline-derived CDR1 and CDR2 are SEHNR and FQNEAQ (reference sequence). This CDR3 region has 11 residues. V was shortened by 8 bases and J by 6 bases, with 10 bases between the two germline ends. Sequencing was performed on blood. This chain links TRBV7-9 with TRBJ1-1, with D perhaps matching TRBD1 (5 bases). The clonotype was recovered from a girl aged 5-17 years with multiple sclerosis. The CDR3 nucleotides are TGTGCCAGCGGAGAGGGGCCTGAAGCTTTCTTT. This sequence encodes CASGEGPEAFF.